The 27 T cell receptor beta chains in this list originate from one sample, sequenced in a study of spatial heterogeneity in lung cancer. The time point here: sample taken at primary tumor resection. General study results and limits: Tumoral mutation counts were tracked by counts of expanded intratumoral alpha and beta TCRs.

TCRdb ran MiXCR on the 5' RACE reads and lists one entry per CDR3 protein. The sample includes some 7,700 distinct CDR3 sequences, about 9.9% of them seen just once. No cognate antigen is known for these TCRs. The sample here was lung tumor tissue, taken at surgery. These receptors all stem from a male donor with early-stage non-small cell lung cancer.

This clonotype is classed as medium-sized. This rearrangement joins TRBV7-9 to TRBJ1-1; D is unresolved. Trimming left V 1 base short and J 3 bases short, with 12 bases between. The CDR3 has 15 amino acids. The germline V gene has CDR1 SEHNR and CDR2 FQNEAQ (reference sequence). Written as DNA, the CDR3 is TGTGCCAGCAGCTTAGGTTCATCGGATTACACTGAAGCTTTCTTT. It yields the protein CASSLGSSDYTEAFF. Variable domain in full (rest from reference TRBV7-9 and TRBJ1-1): DTGVSQNPRHKITKRGQNVTFRCDPISEHNRLYWYRQTLGQGPEFLTYFQNEAQLEKSRLLSDRFSAERPKGSFSTLEIQRTEQGDSAMYLCASSLGSSDYTEAFFGQGTRLTVV.

The chain has TRBV29-1 and TRBJ2-1; D is ambiguous. Trimming took off 5 bases at V and 10 bases at J, with 9 bases between the two ends. The CDR3 runs 10 residues. CDR1 and CDR2 (germline): SQVTM, ANQGSEA. In nucleotides, the CDR3 is TGCAGCGTTTGGCTCGGGGAGCAGTTCTTC. Translating it yields CSVWLGEQFF.

This clonotype was observed at least ten times. V is TRBV18 and J is TRBJ2-7; D may be TRBD1 (5 bases). The CDR3 sequence is 13 residues long. Germline V lookup: CDR1 KGHSH, CDR2 LQKENI. Trimming took 6 bases from V and 3 from J, leaving 12 bases between them. CDR3 DNA: TGTGCCAGCTCCAGGGCCAGAGACTACGAGCAGTACTTC. Residues: CASSRARDYEQYF.

Judged by abundance, this clonotype is medium-sized. The CDR3 protein is CASSLLGVDSGNTIYF. The CDR3 nucleotides are TGCGCCAGCAGCCTGCTCGGGGTCGACTCTGGAAACACCATATATTTT. The chain recombines TRBV5-1 with TRBJ1-3; D is unresolved. V lost 4 bases, J lost 0 bases, and 14 bases lay in between. Germline CDR1 is SGHRS and CDR2 is YFSETQ. The length of the CDR3 is 16 residues.

The rearrangement uses TRBV12-3 or TRBV12-4 and TRBJ1-4, with 9 bases that match TRBD1. This CDR3 spans 15 amino acids. V lost 5 bases, J lost 6 bases, and 7 bases stayed unmatched. This CDR3 reads CASSRTGTGYEKLFF. Here the CDR3 DNA reads TGTGCCAGCAGTCGAACCGGGACAGGGTATGAAAAACTGTTTTTT.

This clonotype was counted many times. The rearrangement joins TRBV5-4 to TRBJ2-2; D is possibly TRBD1 (6 bases). This CDR3 spans 15 amino acids. The germline gives CDR1 SGHNT, CDR2 YYREEE (reference sequence). The V and J ends lost 3 bases and 7 bases respectively, with 16 bases between them. The CDR3: CASSSPGGADGELFF. The CDR3 DNA sequence: TGTGCCAGCAGCTCCCCTGGGGGCGCGGACGGGGAGCTGTTTTTT.

By sample share, this clonotype is medium-sized. The chain joins TRBV5-6 to TRBJ1-1, with D perhaps TRBD1 (6 bases). The V and J ends lost 1 base and 1 base respectively, with 8 bases between them. The CDR3 consists of 14 residues. CDR1 is SGHDT and CDR2 is YYEEEE in the germline V gene. The CDR3 DNA follows: TGTGCCAGCAGCTTGAGGACAGCGAACACTGAAGCTTTCTTT. Translating it yields CASSLRTANTEAFF.

This clonotype occurred many times. This chain links TRBV6-2 or TRBV6-3 with TRBJ2-2; perhaps TRBD1 as D (6 bases). Germline CDR1 and CDR2: MNHEY and SVGEGT. The CDR3 spans 17 residues. With 0 bases removed from V and 4 bases from J, the gap between germline ends came to 15 bases. CDR3: CASSYSVTGVGTGELFF. The CDR3 nucleotides read TGTGCCAGCAGTTACTCGGTGACAGGTGTGGGCACCGGGGAGCTGTTTTTT.

This clonotype was counted only a few times. The V gene is TRBV7-8, the J gene TRBJ1-5, with D maybe TRBD1 (5 bases). Germline CDR1 is SGHVS and CDR2 is FQNEAQ. V lost 5 bases and J 1 base, leaving 9 bases between the germline ends. The CDR3 is 14 amino acids. This CDR3 is CASSRDVSNQPQHF. Written as DNA, the CDR3 is TGTGCCAGCAGCAGGGACGTAAGCAATCAGCCCCAGCATTTT.

As concerns this clonotype: This may be a read error: a much more frequent sequence differs by one nucleotide. The chain employs TRBV6-1 and TRBJ2-3; maybe TRBD2 (5 bases). V lost 4 bases to trimming and J lost 2 bases, with 13 bases between them. The CDR3 has 15 residues. Looked up from germline, CDR1 is MNHNS and CDR2 is SASEGT. The CDR3 sequence is CASSGRREFTDTQYF. The CDR3 bases are TGTGCCAGCAGTGGTCGTAGGGAGTTCACAGATACGCAGTATTTT.

This clonotype turned up a few times. The J gene is TRBJ1-4, the V gene TRBV7-9; D is perhaps TRBD1 (5 bases). This CDR3 spans 14 amino acids. Germline loops: CDR1 SEHNR, CDR2 FQNEAQ (reference sequence). V lost 5 bases to trimming and J lost 4 bases, with 11 bases between them. The CDR3 coding sequence is TGTGCCAGCAGCCGTGGGGGAAATAATGAAAAACTGTTTTTT. Translated: CASSRGGNNEKLFF.

By share, this clonotype ranks as medium-sized. The rearrangement links TRBV7-9 to TRBJ1-5; no reliable D call. Germline CDR1 and CDR2: SEHNR and FQNEAQ (reference sequence). The CDR3 loop spans 13 amino acids. The V end lost 3 bases, the J end lost 4 bases, and 7 bases lay between the germline ends. The CDR3: CASSFGENQPQHF. The CDR3 bases are TGTGCCAGCAGCTTCGGGGAGAATCAGCCCCAGCATTTT.

This clonotype has ten or more counts. This rearrangement joins TRBV5-1 to TRBJ1-1, with a weak D call TRBD1 (5 bases). The germline V and J ends were trimmed by 4 bases and 3 bases, with 16 bases remaining between them. This CDR3 is 15 amino acids long. Per germline, CDR1 SGHRS and CDR2 YFSETQ. The CDR3 reads CASSQRPGSDTEAFF. The CDR3 DNA is TGCGCCAGCAGCCAGCGTCCAGGGTCGGACACTGAAGCTTTCTTT.

V is TRBV28 and J is TRBJ2-7; 9 bases map to TRBD2. The junction had 4 bases not matched to a gene; V was cut back by 2 bases and J by 2 bases. Germline CDR1 and CDR2: MDHEN and SYDVKM. The CDR3 is 15 amino acids. The DNA for the CDR3 is TGTGCCAGCAGTTTACAAGCGGGAGGACCCTACGAGCAGTACTTC. Protein sequence: CASSLQAGGPYEQYF.

CDR3 nucleotide sequence: TGTGCCAGCAGACCTCAGCTCGGGACTCGCAATTCACCCCTCCACTTT. This sequence encodes CASRPQLGTRNSPLHF. The V and J genes are TRBV4-2 and TRBJ1-6; weak D call: TRBD1 (5 bases). Deletions cut 6 bases from V and 7 bases from J, with 19 bases between. The germline V gene has CDR1 LGHNA and CDR2 YNFKEQ. The CDR3 is 16 residues long.

This chain joins TRBV4-3 and TRBJ2-7; no definite D call. This CDR3 has 16 amino acids. Between the trimmed V and J ends, which lost 4 bases and 5 bases, there was a span of 21 bases. Germline CDR1 and CDR2: LGHNA and YSLEER. The CDR3 region has the DNA TGCGCCAGCAGCCCCCGCCCGGCAGGTCAGGCCAACGAGCAGTACTTC. Translating it yields CASSPRPAGQANEQYF.

This clonotype rates as medium-sized. The gene calls are TRBV7-3 and TRBJ2-1, with D perhaps TRBD2 (6 bases). CDR3 size: 16 residues. Germline V gives CDR1 SGHTA, CDR2 FQGTGA. V was cut by 5 bases and J by 3 bases, with 17 bases left in between. The CDR3 loop is CASSQGTDVNYNEQFF. The CDR3 DNA is TGTGCCAGCAGCCAAGGGACTGACGTTAACTACAATGAGCAGTTCTTC.

The chain combines TRBV12-3 or TRBV12-4 with TRBJ1-5; the D gene is possibly TRBD1 (5 bases). This CDR3 comprises 13 residues. V lost 8 bases to trimming and J lost 4 bases, with 12 bases between them. CDR3 nucleotide sequence: TGTGCCAGCTTACAGGATAGGAATCAGCCCCAGCATTTT. This translates into CASLQDRNQPQHF.

This clonotype was seen repeatedly, ten times or more. V is TRBV20-1 and J is TRBJ2-7; tentatively, D is TRBD2 (5 bases). V lost 3 bases to trimming and J lost 2 bases, with 17 bases between them. CDR1 and CDR2 (germline): DFQATT, SNEGSKA (reference sequence). This CDR3 comprises 15 residues. The CDR3 nucleotides are TGCAGTGCTAGCGGTCCGGGGAGTAGGGCCTACGAGCAGTACTTC. Protein sequence: CSASGPGSRAYEQYF.

In this sample, this clonotype turned up many times. The V gene is TRBV7-9, the J gene TRBJ2-3; TRBD1 matches 9 bases. Looked up from germline, CDR1 is SEHNR and CDR2 is FQNEAQ (reference sequence). This CDR3 has 15 amino acids. J was trimmed by 2 bases and V by 5 bases; bases with no gene match: 5. The CDR3 region has the DNA TGTGCCAGCAGCACCGGGACAGGGTCCACAGATACGCAGTATTTT. This gives the protein CASSTGTGSTDTQYF.

This clonotype was counted between two and nine times. The genes are TRBV20-1 and TRBJ2-7; 14 bases map to TRBD2. This CDR3 has 19 amino acids. Per germline, CDR1 DFQATT and CDR2 SNEGSKA (reference sequence). With 0 bases clipped from V and 3 bases from J, the junction kept 13 bases outside the gene matches. The CDR3 region has the DNA TGCAGTGCTAGAGATAGTAGGGCTGGAGGACTAGCGGGAGGCTACGAGCAGTACTTC. Its translation is CSARDSRAGGLAGGYEQYF.

This clonotype ranks as medium-sized. The chain uses TRBV24-1 and TRBJ2-7, with D perhaps assigned TRBD1 or TRBD2 (5 bases each). This CDR3 is 13 amino acids long. The V end lost 7 bases, the J end lost 5 bases, and 14 bases lay between the germline ends. Germline V gene lookup returns CDR1 KGHDR and CDR2 SFDVKD. The chain's CDR3 is CATRPAGSHEQYF. The CDR3 DNA follows: TGTGCCACCAGGCCCGCAGGGAGCCACGAGCAGTACTTC.

This clonotype was observed a few times. At one end, the junction sequence differs from germline, possibly due to a read error. The chain recombines TRBV18 with TRBJ1-6; D is unclear. The CDR3 has 15 residues. In germline, CDR1 is KGHSH, CDR2 LQKENI. As DNA, the CDR3 is TGTACCAGCTCACCACCGGGAAGGGAGAATTCACCCCTCCACTTT. It translates to CTSSPPGRENSPLHF.

At least ten counts were recorded for this clonotype. The genes are TRBV7-2 and TRBJ2-1; no reliable D call. Trimming left V 6 bases short and J 1 base short, with 10 bases between. There are 14 residues in the CDR3. Germline V gives CDR1 SGHTA, CDR2 FQGNSA. The CDR3: CASRVDRSYNEQFF. CDR3 nucleotide sequence: TGTGCCAGCAGGGTGGACCGATCCTACAATGAGCAGTTCTTC.

There are many counts of this clonotype. The chain uses TRBV9 and TRBJ2-3; D might be TRBD2 (6 bases). Trimming took off 4 bases at V and 8 bases at J, with 17 bases between the two ends. The germline CDR1 and CDR2 sequences are SGDLS and YYNGEE. The CDR3 loop spans 14 amino acids. CDR3 DNA sequence: TGTGCCAGCAGCCCAGAGTCCGGAGGGTTTACGCAGTATTTT. This codes for CASSPESGGFTQYF. Full variable domain (outside the CDR3, taken from reference TRBV9 and TRBJ2-3): DSGVTQTPKHLITATGQRVTLRCSPRSGDLSVYWYQQSLDQGLQFLIQYYNGEERAKGNILERFSAQQFPDLHSELNLSSLELGDSALYFCASSPESGGFTQYFGPGTRLTVL.

Relative to its sample, this clonotype is medium-sized. The V gene is TRBV5-1, the J gene TRBJ1-1, with no clear D. Trimming took 0 bases from V and 0 from J, leaving 9 bases between them. The CDR3 has 15 amino acids. Germline-derived CDR1 and CDR2 are SGHRS and YFSETQ. CDR3 protein: CASSLGGIMNTEAFF. The CDR3 region has the DNA TGCGCCAGCAGCTTGGGCGGGATCATGAACACTGAAGCTTTCTTT.

This clonotype has a count of ten or more. The chain is built from TRBV18 and TRBJ2-5; D call uncertain. The V and J ends lost 2 bases and 0 bases respectively, with 7 bases between them. The CDR3 is 14 amino acids. Germline V gene data show CDR1 as KGHSH and CDR2 as LQKENI. The CDR3 DNA reads as TGTGCCAGCTCACCAAACTTATACCAAGAGACCCAGTACTTC. Amino acid sequence: CASSPNLYQETQYF.